This T cell receptor beta chain was documented in a study of beta chain features in type 1 diabetes (dated by TCRdb to the late 2010s). Study-wide context: Patients and healthy donors did not differ in mean age, gender distribution, total cell number or subset yield. Regulatory and stem cell-like memory subsets were obtained from only 8 patients and roughly eight healthy donors, while naive and central memory subsets were obtained from all 30 or so donors. A total of some 110 million sorted cells were examined across all samples, and the number of cells per subset was strongly correlated with RNA yield. The study compared the TCRB repertoires of sorted circulating CD4+ T cell subsets in recently diagnosed type 1 diabetes patients with those in matched healthy donors.

This clone appeared a few times. What this receptor recognizes is not known. Base quality data are lacking; no much larger clone is found one base away. Inclusive of the bounding cysteine and phenylalanine, the CDR3 is 18 residues long. Only the CDR3 DNA is retained, 54 bases long and in frame from the first base. The germline V gene sets CDR1 to SGHNT and CDR2 to YENEEA. Compared with germline, V lacks 3 bases and J lacks 0 bases; bases without a gene match: 9. From each donor, a single peripheral blood sample of roughly 0.11 L on average was drawn into heparinised tubes. A BD FACSAria II and a panel including CD45RO, CCR7, CD25, CD127, CD95 and CD27 were used to sort naive, central memory, regulatory and stem cell-like memory CD4+ T cells. All sorted populations exceeded 98% purity. PBMCs were isolated immediately by Lymphoprep density gradient centrifugation and stained directly without culture. To minimize batch effects, samples were stained and sorted in pairs, one healthy donor with one patient per experiment.

Results the study describes overall, beyond this receptor: Because cDNA was sequenced instead of genomic DNA, activated cells with high expression could be over-represented, although the groups did not differ in activation or CD3 levels. Only small numbers of individuals were included in the HLA sub-analyses, which left unresolved whether HLA type had any influence on TCRB rearrangement. Naive, central memory and regulatory TCRB repertoires appeared more similar among patients than among healthy donors. In all four CD4+ subsets, TCRB CDR3 length was moderately but significantly shorter in type 1 diabetes patients. Shorter templates might be favored by PCR, yet because patient and control samples were amplified and corrected together, any such skew would affect both groups equally. At VDJ recombination sites, patients with type 1 diabetes made fewer insertions and deleted more nucleotides, a pattern implying thymic rearrangement abnormalities.

The entire isolated RNA was reverse transcribed using the High Capacity cDNA Reverse Transcription Kit, and thus expressed TCRB transcripts were sequenced. Naive, central memory and regulatory T cell samples underwent deep immunoSEQ sequencing, averaging around 3.6 million total reads per sample. Sorted cells were lysed in RLT buffer and RNA was extracted with DNase-treated RNeasy Micro or Mini kits, depending on cell number. To prevent cross-contamination, every cell subset was processed on its own, while patient and healthy donor samples were processed together. The immunoSEQ multiplex PCR was used to amplify TCRB sequences from cDNA, generating 87-bp fragments that spanned the CDR3 region. Sequencing of the amplicons was performed on the Illumina HiSeq platform. On the authors' methods: PCR bias was computationally corrected using synthetic template baselines, reads within Hamming distance 2 were collapsed, and singletons that could not be merged were discarded. By aligning reads against IMGT, V, D and J genes, CDR3 length, and insertions or deletions at six rearrangement sites were assigned. Within each subset, clonotype counts were normalized to sorted cell number, after which true diversity and Gini coefficients were computed with the tcR R package. Repertoire sharing was quantified using the overlap coefficient calculated on TCRB nucleotide sequences. Not all clones reach the TCRdb copy of this immuneACCESS table, which keeps in-frame sequences only. Checked studies attribute under half of the gap to unresolved V genes and leave the rest unexplained. Clone size and the V and J calls come from that table; the DNA yielded D and trimming. The sample contains some 150,000 clones, roughly 10% of them found a single time. Clones ranked in the top ten supply under 0.85% of the sample.

The sequence is built from TRBV11-3 and TRBJ2-4; 9 junctional bases match TRBD2. The clonotype comes from a woman aged 25 to 39 with type 1 diabetes. Sequences were obtained from central memory CD4+ T cells from blood. The CDR3 region has the sequence CASSLVPSGTLAKNIQYF. The DNA sequence is TGTGCCAGCAGCTTGGTACCTAGCGGGACTCTAGCCAAAAACATTCAGTACTTC.